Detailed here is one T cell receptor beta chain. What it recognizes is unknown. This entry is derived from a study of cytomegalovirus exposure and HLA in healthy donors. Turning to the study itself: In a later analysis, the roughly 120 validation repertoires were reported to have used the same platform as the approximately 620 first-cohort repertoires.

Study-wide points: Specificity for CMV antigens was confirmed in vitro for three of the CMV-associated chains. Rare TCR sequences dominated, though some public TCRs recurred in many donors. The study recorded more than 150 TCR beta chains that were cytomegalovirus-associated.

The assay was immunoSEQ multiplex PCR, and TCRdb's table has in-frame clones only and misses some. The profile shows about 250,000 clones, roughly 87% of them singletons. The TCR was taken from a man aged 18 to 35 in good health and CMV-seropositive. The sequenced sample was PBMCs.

CDR3 in DNA: TGTGCCAGCAGCTCCGGTGGGGGCATGAACACTGAAGCTTTCTTT. It encodes CASSSGGGMNTEAFF. This chain uses TRBV7-2 with TRBJ1-1, with D possibly matching TRBD1 (6 bases). This CDR3 comprises 15 residues. Germline-derived CDR1 and CDR2 are SGHTA and FQGNSA. The V end lost 4 bases, the J end lost 0 bases, and 12 bases lay between the germline ends.